The sequence of this TCR beta chain was determined in a study of graft-versus-host responses after intestinal transplantation. Study context: All recipients got anti-thymocyte globulin induction, then tacrolimus and steroids for around three years.

The V and J ends lost 8 bases and 7 bases, in that order; junction bases with no gene match: 11. Germline CDR1 reads MDHEN; CDR2 reads SYDVKM. The CDR3 loop spans 15 amino acids. Broader study findings: High graft-versus-host to host-versus-graft clonal ratios were found in allografts of patients who had graft-donor T cell macrochimerism. GvH clones were identified in recipient marrow, with some first appearing in ileum or blood. Maximum circulating GvH clone levels tracked with early post-transplant HvG decreases.

Using immunoSEQ multiplex PCR, the repertoire was profiled, and TCRdb retains in-frame clones only, with some absent. The sample has roughly 45,000 clones, 85% to 95% seen once; the top ten hold 1.6%. Concerning this clone: The antigen remains undetermined.

The V call is TRBV28, the J call TRBJ1-6; 7 bases map to TRBD1. The source of this sequence is a human patient who received an intestinal transplant, so some T cells may come from the graft donor. The specimen was PBMCs, collected approximately 360 days after intestinal transplant. Here the CDR3 reads CASGVRGLGNSPLHF. The CDR3 DNA is TGTGCCAGCGGGGTTAGGGGGCTAGGGAATTCACCCCTCCACTTT.